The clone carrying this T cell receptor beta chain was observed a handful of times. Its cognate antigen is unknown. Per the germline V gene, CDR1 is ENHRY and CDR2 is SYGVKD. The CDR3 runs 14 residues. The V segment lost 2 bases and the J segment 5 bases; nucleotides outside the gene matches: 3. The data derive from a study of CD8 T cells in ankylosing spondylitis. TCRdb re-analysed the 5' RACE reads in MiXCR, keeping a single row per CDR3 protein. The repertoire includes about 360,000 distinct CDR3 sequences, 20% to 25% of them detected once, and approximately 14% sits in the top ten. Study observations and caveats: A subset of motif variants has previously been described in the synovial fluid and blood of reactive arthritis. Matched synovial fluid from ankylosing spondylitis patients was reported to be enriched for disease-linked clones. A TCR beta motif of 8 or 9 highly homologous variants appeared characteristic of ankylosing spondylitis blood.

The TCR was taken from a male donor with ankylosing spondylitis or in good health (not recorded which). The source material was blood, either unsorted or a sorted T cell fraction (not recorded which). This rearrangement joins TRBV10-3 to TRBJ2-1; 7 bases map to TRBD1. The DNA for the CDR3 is TGTGCCATCAGTGAGGCAGGGGGAAACAATGAGCAGTTCTTC. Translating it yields CAISEAGGNNEQFF.